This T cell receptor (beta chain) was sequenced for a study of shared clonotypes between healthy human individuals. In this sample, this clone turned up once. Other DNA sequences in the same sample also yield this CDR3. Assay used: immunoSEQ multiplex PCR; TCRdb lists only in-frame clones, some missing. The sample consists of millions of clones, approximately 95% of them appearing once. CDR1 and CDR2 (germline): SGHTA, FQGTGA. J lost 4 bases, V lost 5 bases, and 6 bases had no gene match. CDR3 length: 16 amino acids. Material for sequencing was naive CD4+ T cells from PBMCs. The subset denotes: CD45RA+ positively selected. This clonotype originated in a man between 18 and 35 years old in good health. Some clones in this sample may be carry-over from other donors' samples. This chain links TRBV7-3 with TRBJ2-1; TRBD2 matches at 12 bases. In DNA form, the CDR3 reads TGTGCCAGCAGCCCAGGGACTAGCGGGCGGTACAATGAGCAGTTCTTC. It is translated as CASSPGTSGRYNEQFF.